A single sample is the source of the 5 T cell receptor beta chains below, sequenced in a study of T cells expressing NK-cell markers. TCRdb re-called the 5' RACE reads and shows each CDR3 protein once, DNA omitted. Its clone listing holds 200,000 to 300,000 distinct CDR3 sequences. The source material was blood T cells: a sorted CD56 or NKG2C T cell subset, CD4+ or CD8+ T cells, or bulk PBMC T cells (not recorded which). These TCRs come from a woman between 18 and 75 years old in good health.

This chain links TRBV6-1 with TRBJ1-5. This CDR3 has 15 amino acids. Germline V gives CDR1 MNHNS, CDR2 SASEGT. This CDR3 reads CASSVNLLSNQPQHF.

The CDR3 sequence: CSVGVRGRVYEQYF. This sequence joins TRBV29-1 and TRBJ2-7; TCRdb lists TRBD1, though no DNA is available to test this call. Germline V lookup: CDR1 SQVTM, CDR2 ANQGSEA. This CDR3 comprises 14 residues.

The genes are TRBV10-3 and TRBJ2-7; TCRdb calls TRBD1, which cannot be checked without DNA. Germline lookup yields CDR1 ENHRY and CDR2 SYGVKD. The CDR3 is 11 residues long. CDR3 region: CAISGDSEQYF.

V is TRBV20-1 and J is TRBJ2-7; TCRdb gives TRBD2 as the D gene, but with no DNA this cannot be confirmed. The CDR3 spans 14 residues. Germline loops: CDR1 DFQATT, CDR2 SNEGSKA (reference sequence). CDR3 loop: CSSKGTSGNYEQYF.

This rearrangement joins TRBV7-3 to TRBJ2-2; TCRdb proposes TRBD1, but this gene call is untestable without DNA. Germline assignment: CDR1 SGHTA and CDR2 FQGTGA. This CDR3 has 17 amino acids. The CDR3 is CASSLTVGTGVTGELFF.